A single sample is the source of the 7 T cell receptor beta chains below, sequenced in a study. TCRdb recomputed calls from the RT-PCR reads with MiXCR, one row per CDR3 protein. The repertoire holds 650,000 to 800,000 distinct CDR3 sequences, 14% seen once, with about 3.9% in the top ten. Sequencing input: memory CD4+ T cells from blood. The receptors come from a female donor in good health, serving as a healthy control.

The V call is TRBV6-1, the J call TRBJ2-4, with D possibly being TRBD1 or TRBD2 (5 bases each). The germline CDR1 and CDR2 sequences are MNHNS and SASEGT. Between the trimmed V and J ends, which lost 7 bases and 4 bases, there was a span of 17 bases. This CDR3 has 15 amino acids. The CDR3 nucleotides read TGTGCCAGCACCCTACCCCGGGACGGTAAAAACATTCAGTACTTC. Translation gives CASTLPRDGKNIQYF.

Ten or more counts support this clonotype. The rearrangement joins TRBV4-3 to TRBJ1-2, with a possible D match to TRBD1 (5 bases). V lost 1 base and J 4 bases, leaving 13 bases between the germline ends. Per the germline V gene, CDR1 is LGHNA and CDR2 is YSLEER. The CDR3 totals 15 residues. Here the CDR3 DNA reads TGCGCCAGCAGCCAAGGTGTCCAGGGTGGCTATGGCTACACCTTC. This encodes CASSQGVQGGYGYTF.

A few counts support this clonotype. The chain uses TRBV4-3 and TRBJ2-3, with D hard to call. From germline, CDR1 is LGHNA and CDR2 YSLEER. The CDR3 length is 14 residues. Trimming removed 1 base from V and 4 bases from J, with 9 bases in between. CDR3 coding DNA: TGCGCCAGCAGCCAAGGCCGTCTGTCAGATACGCAGTATTTT. Amino acid sequence: CASSQGRLSDTQYF.

This clonotype was seen many times. This chain connects TRBV6-6 to TRBJ2-5; unclear D gene. Germline V gives CDR1 MNHNY, CDR2 SVGAGI (reference sequence). The CDR3 has 14 amino acids. V dropped 6 bases and J dropped 2 bases, with 13 bases sitting between them. The CDR3 DNA sequence: TGTGCCAGCAGAGAGACACCCACTCAAGAGACCCAGTACTTC. This encodes CASRETPTQETQYF.

The genes are TRBV7-9 and TRBJ2-7; 7 bases are shared with TRBD1. V dropped 5 bases and J dropped 4; count of bases not matched to a gene: 8. This CDR3 contains 14 residues. Germline V gene sequence: CDR1 SEHNR, CDR2 FQNEAQ (reference sequence). CDR3 nucleotides: TGTGCCAGCAGCCCGAAGACAGGGCGGTACGAGCAGTACTTC. This codes for CASSPKTGRYEQYF.

This clonotype was counted at least ten times. The V call is TRBV24-1, the J call TRBJ2-2, with a tentative D call TRBD2 (5 bases). The length of the CDR3 is 16 residues. Germline CDR1 reads KGHDR; CDR2 reads SFDVKD. Trimming cost V 3 bases and J 5 bases, with 15 bases left between them. The CDR3 is CATSDPGLGETGELFF. In DNA, the CDR3 is TGTGCCACCAGTGATCCCGGACTGGGAGAAACCGGGGAGCTGTTTTTT.

The chain is built from TRBV5-1 and TRBJ2-5; D gene uncertain. There are 14 residues in the CDR3. The ends were cut back, 1 base at V and 0 bases at J, with 7 bases in the middle. CDR1 SGHRS and CDR2 YFSETQ come from the germline V gene. In nucleotides, the CDR3 is TGCGCCAGCAGCTTGTATAGGGACCAAGAGACCCAGTACTTC. As protein: CASSLYRDQETQYF.